This T cell receptor (beta chain) was captured in a study of response to subunit inactivated influenza vaccine. This CDR3 has 16 residues. Germline loops: CDR1 SGHVS, CDR2 FQNEAQ. The V end was cut by 4 bases, the J end by 0 bases, with 14 bases between. TCRdb re-derived calls from the RT-PCR reads in MiXCR, one entry per CDR3 protein. The sample consists of under 850,000 distinct CDR3 sequences, approximately 17% of them appearing once. Source: PBMCs from blood, taken less than 6 days after vaccination. This rearrangement joins TRBV7-8 to TRBJ2-3; D might be TRBD1 (5 bases). The clonotype originates from a man aged 50-59 years who received an inactivated influenza vaccine. The CDR3 is CASSSWGSTSTDTQYF. The CDR3 DNA reads TGTGCCAGCAGCTCCTGGGGCAGTACTAGCACAGATACGCAGTATTTT.